This is a list of T cell receptor beta chains from one sample in a study of identical twins. TCRdb used MiXCR to reprocess the 5' RACE reads, holding one entry per CDR3 protein. Among 250,000 or so distinct CDR3 sequences listed, about 8.3% were seen once. The sample was also linked to a second study, of yellow fever vaccine responses in identical twins.

The source material was CD8+ T cells sorted from blood. The origin of the receptors is a woman aged 18-30 years in good health. Each CDR3 is given with its conserved first and last residue. The order of the fields is CDR3 protein, CDR3 DNA, J gene, clone size, CDR3 length, D gene, V gene. D genes are given only for firm matches. Not all rows give a size; the values are once, few, many and, for expanded clones, a class.

CDR3aa: CASSSRDRGTPYNEQFF
CDR3nt: TGTGCCAGCAGCTCCCGGGACAGGGGAACTCCCTACAATGAGCAGTTCTTC
j_gene: TRBJ2-1
abundance: NA
len: 17
d_gene: NA
v_gene: TRBV21-1

CDR3aa: CASSGGYKHGYTF
CDR3nt: TGCGCCAGCAGCGGAGGGTATAAACATGGCTACACCTTC
j_gene: TRBJ1-2
abundance: few
len: 13
d_gene: NA
v_gene: TRBV5-1

CDR3aa: CASSVGRQVSGANVLTF
CDR3nt: TGTGCCAGCAGCGTAGGTAGACAGGTCTCTGGGGCCAACGTCCTGACTTTC
j_gene: TRBJ2-6
abundance: NA
len: 17
d_gene: NA
v_gene: TRBV9

CDR3aa: CSVEDQSGMNTGELFF
CDR3nt: TGCAGCGTTGAAGACCAAAGTGGGATGAACACCGGGGAGCTGTTTTTT
j_gene: TRBJ2-2
abundance: NA
len: 16
d_gene: NA
v_gene: TRBV29-1

CDR3aa: CASSLYPLYEQYF
CDR3nt: TGCGCCAGCAGCTTGTATCCTCTCTACGAGCAGTACTTC
j_gene: TRBJ2-7
abundance: many
len: 13
d_gene: NA
v_gene: TRBV5-1

CDR3aa: CATSEAWRTEAFF
CDR3nt: TGTGCCACCAGTGAAGCTTGGAGGACTGAAGCTTTCTTT
j_gene: TRBJ1-1
abundance: NA
len: 13
d_gene: NA
v_gene: TRBV24-1

CDR3aa: CASSPRGLAGADTQYF
CDR3nt: TGTGCCAGCAGCCCAAGGGGACTAGCGGGAGCAGATACGCAGTATTTT
j_gene: TRBJ2-3
abundance: many
len: 16
d_gene: TRBD2
v_gene: TRBV6-4

CDR3aa: CSARDPGSATHYEQYF
CDR3nt: TGCAGTGCTAGAGATCCAGGGAGCGCAACCCACTACGAGCAGTACTTC
j_gene: TRBJ2-7
abundance: few
len: 16
d_gene: NA
v_gene: TRBV20-1

CDR3aa: CASSVSGSYNEQFF
CDR3nt: TGTGCCAGCAGCGTCTCAGGGTCCTACAATGAGCAGTTCTTC
j_gene: TRBJ2-1
abundance: many
len: 14
d_gene: NA
v_gene: TRBV9

CDR3aa: CATSPGTGYEQYF
CDR3nt: TGTGCCACCAGCCCAGGGACCGGATACGAGCAGTACTTC
j_gene: TRBJ2-7
abundance: NA
len: 13
d_gene: NA
v_gene: TRBV15

CDR3aa: CASSPWTSGEEQFF
CDR3nt: TGTGCCAGCAGCCCATGGACTAGCGGGGAAGAGCAGTTCTTC
j_gene: TRBJ2-1
abundance: NA
len: 14
d_gene: TRBD2
v_gene: TRBV11-1

CDR3aa: CASSQGDRGSYEQYF
CDR3nt: TGCGCCAGCAGCCAAGGGGACAGGGGATCCTACGAGCAGTACTTC
j_gene: TRBJ2-7
abundance: few
len: 15
d_gene: TRBD1
v_gene: TRBV4-3

CDR3aa: CASSVGGMFGPPQETQYF
CDR3nt: TGTGCCAGCAGCGTAGGAGGAATGTTCGGTCCCCCCCAAGAGACCCAGTACTTC
j_gene: TRBJ2-5
abundance: NA
len: 18
d_gene: NA
v_gene: TRBV9

CDR3aa: CASSRDRTNTEAFF
CDR3nt: TGTGCCAGCAGCAGGGACAGAACGAACACTGAAGCTTTCTTT
j_gene: TRBJ1-1
abundance: NA
len: 14
d_gene: TRBD1
v_gene: TRBV7-8

CDR3aa: CASTPDSQETQYF
CDR3nt: TGTGCCAGCACTCCCGACAGTCAAGAGACCCAGTACTTC
j_gene: TRBJ2-5
abundance: many
len: 13
d_gene: NA
v_gene: TRBV2

CDR3aa: CSVVLAGDFPGFQFF
CDR3nt: TGCAGCGTCGTACTAGCGGGAGACTTTCCTGGGTTCCAGTTCTTC
j_gene: TRBJ2-1
abundance: few
len: 15
d_gene: TRBD2
v_gene: TRBV29-1

CDR3aa: CASSPNEVQVLNYGYTF
CDR3nt: TGTGCCAGCAGCCCCAACGAAGTTCAGGTCCTCAACTATGGCTACACCTTC
j_gene: TRBJ1-2
abundance: few
len: 17
d_gene: NA
v_gene: TRBV7-9

CDR3aa: CASSFAGDEQFF
CDR3nt: TGTGCCAGCAGTTTTGCTGGCGATGAGCAGTTCTTC
j_gene: TRBJ2-1
abundance: many
len: 12
d_gene: NA
v_gene: TRBV12-3/TRBV12-4

CDR3aa: CASSQEPGSVNEQYF
CDR3nt: TGCGCCAGCAGCCAAGAGCCGGGGTCAGTCAACGAGCAGTACTTC
j_gene: TRBJ2-7
abundance: many
len: 15
d_gene: NA
v_gene: TRBV4-1

CDR3aa: CASSFPRQGVNYGYTF
CDR3nt: TGTGCCAGCAGTTTCCCTCGACAGGGGGTTAACTATGGCTACACCTTC
j_gene: TRBJ1-2
abundance: few
len: 16
d_gene: TRBD1
v_gene: TRBV28

CDR3aa: CASSPIRLPGRFNEQYF
CDR3nt: TGTGCCAGCTCACCCATCCGCCTCCCTGGGAGGTTCAACGAGCAGTACTTC
j_gene: TRBJ2-7
abundance: many
len: 17
d_gene: NA
v_gene: TRBV18

CDR3aa: CASSTTSVSFPGTDTQYF
CDR3nt: TGTGCCAGCAGTACGACTAGCGTATCGTTCCCGGGCACAGATACGCAGTATTTT
j_gene: TRBJ2-3
abundance: NA
len: 18
d_gene: TRBD2
v_gene: TRBV12-3/TRBV12-4

CDR3aa: CSVEDLANYGYTF
CDR3nt: TGCAGCGTTGAAGATTTGGCGAACTATGGCTACACCTTC
j_gene: TRBJ1-2
abundance: NA
len: 13
d_gene: NA
v_gene: TRBV29-1

CDR3aa: CASNPYILSSYNEQFF
CDR3nt: TGTGCCAGCAACCCTTATATCCTAAGCTCCTACAATGAGCAGTTCTTC
j_gene: TRBJ2-1
abundance: many
len: 16
d_gene: NA
v_gene: TRBV27

CDR3aa: CASSQTGTVNTGELFF
CDR3nt: TGTGCCAGCAGTCAGACCGGGACAGTTAACACCGGGGAGCTGTTTTTT
j_gene: TRBJ2-2
abundance: few
len: 16
d_gene: TRBD1
v_gene: TRBV12-3/TRBV12-4

CDR3aa: CASSLGPGTAYEQYF
CDR3nt: TGTGCCAGCAGCTTAGGTCCCGGGACCGCGTACGAGCAGTACTTC
j_gene: TRBJ2-7
abundance: NA
len: 15
d_gene: NA
v_gene: TRBV11-2

CDR3aa: CASSLALAAEQFF
CDR3nt: TGTGCCAGCAGCTTAGCTCTAGCAGCTGAGCAGTTCTTC
j_gene: TRBJ2-1
abundance: NA
len: 13
d_gene: NA
v_gene: TRBV7-9

CDR3aa: CASSLEGGVTDTQYF
CDR3nt: TGTGCCAGCAGCTTAGAGGGCGGGGTCACAGATACGCAGTATTTT
j_gene: TRBJ2-3
abundance: many
len: 15
d_gene: NA
v_gene: TRBV7-9

CDR3aa: CSARDPSSGGRDEQFF
CDR3nt: TGCAGTGCTAGAGATCCCAGTAGCGGGGGCAGAGATGAGCAGTTCTTC
j_gene: TRBJ2-1
abundance: many
len: 16
d_gene: TRBD2
v_gene: TRBV20-1

CDR3aa: CASSEILTGATDTQYF
CDR3nt: TGTGCCAGCAGTGAAATTTTGACAGGGGCCACAGATACGCAGTATTTT
j_gene: TRBJ2-3
abundance: few
len: 16
d_gene: TRBD1
v_gene: TRBV2

CDR3aa: CASSAGGGSPLHF
CDR3nt: TGTGCCAGCAGCGCGGGGGGGGGTTCACCCCTCCACTTT
j_gene: TRBJ1-6
abundance: few
len: 13
d_gene: NA
v_gene: TRBV7-9

CDR3aa: CASSLITIGTGFQETQYF
CDR3nt: TGCGCCAGCAGCCTGATTACCATCGGGACAGGCTTCCAAGAGACCCAGTACTTC
j_gene: TRBJ2-5
abundance: many
len: 18
d_gene: TRBD1
v_gene: TRBV5-1

CDR3aa: CASSLSYRLSGANVLTF
CDR3nt: TGTGCCAGCAGTTTATCGTATCGGCTCTCTGGGGCCAACGTCCTGACTTTC
j_gene: TRBJ2-6
abundance: NA
len: 17
d_gene: NA
v_gene: TRBV27

CDR3aa: CASSQDLGLRGEQFF
CDR3nt: TGCGCCAGCAGCCAAGATCTGGGACTCAGGGGTGAGCAGTTCTTC
j_gene: TRBJ2-1
abundance: few
len: 15
d_gene: NA
v_gene: TRBV4-1

CDR3aa: CASIHRGGGTDTQYF
CDR3nt: TGTGCCAGCATCCACCGAGGGGGCGGCACAGATACGCAGTATTTT
j_gene: TRBJ2-3
abundance: many
len: 15
d_gene: TRBD1
v_gene: TRBV27

CDR3aa: CASSLLIANTEAFF
CDR3nt: TGTGCCAGCAGCCTGCTAATAGCGAACACTGAAGCTTTCTTT
j_gene: TRBJ1-1
abundance: many
len: 14
d_gene: NA
v_gene: TRBV5-6

CDR3aa: CASSFTPITETQYF
CDR3nt: TGTGCCAGCAGCTTTACCCCAATCACAGAGACCCAGTACTTC
j_gene: TRBJ2-5
abundance: few
len: 14
d_gene: NA
v_gene: TRBV11-2

CDR3aa: CASSLVPGGAGDEQFF
CDR3nt: TGTGCCAGCAGCTTAGTACCCGGGGGGGCCGGTGATGAGCAGTTCTTC
j_gene: TRBJ2-1
abundance: NA
len: 16
d_gene: TRBD2
v_gene: TRBV7-2

CDR3aa: CSARDFRDRGLEQYF
CDR3nt: TGCAGTGCTAGAGACTTCCGGGACAGGGGTCTCGAGCAGTACTTC
j_gene: TRBJ2-7
abundance: many
len: 15
d_gene: TRBD1
v_gene: TRBV20-1

CDR3aa: CASSGPDPPNSYEQYF
CDR3nt: TGTGCCAGCAGTGGCCCCGACCCACCGAACTCCTACGAGCAGTACTTC
j_gene: TRBJ2-7
abundance: few
len: 16
d_gene: NA
v_gene: TRBV6-2/TRBV6-3

CDR3aa: CASSEAGPYNEQFF
CDR3nt: TGTGCCAGCAGTGAAGCGGGACCTTACAATGAGCAGTTCTTC
j_gene: TRBJ2-1
abundance: few
len: 14
d_gene: NA
v_gene: TRBV2

CDR3aa: CASSMSRGEGQPQHF
CDR3nt: TGTGCCAGCAGTATGTCCAGGGGAGAGGGTCAGCCCCAGCATTTT
j_gene: TRBJ1-5
abundance: few
len: 15
d_gene: NA
v_gene: TRBV28

CDR3aa: CASSSVDLSLYNEQFF
CDR3nt: TGTGCCAGCAGCTCAGTAGACCTGAGCCTCTACAATGAGCAGTTCTTC
j_gene: TRBJ2-1
abundance: NA
len: 16
d_gene: NA
v_gene: TRBV11-2

CDR3aa: CASSLRLGYYEQYF
CDR3nt: TGTGCCAGCAGTTTAAGGTTGGGGTACTACGAGCAGTACTTC
j_gene: TRBJ2-7
abundance: few
len: 14
d_gene: NA
v_gene: TRBV27

CDR3aa: CASDRGPTQETQYF
CDR3nt: TGTGCCAGTGACAGGGGCCCCACCCAAGAGACCCAGTACTTC
j_gene: TRBJ2-5
abundance: NA
len: 14
d_gene: TRBD1
v_gene: TRBV28

CDR3aa: CASSPDRYYEQYF
CDR3nt: TGTGCCAGCTCACCGGACAGATACTACGAGCAGTACTTC
j_gene: TRBJ2-7
abundance: few
len: 13
d_gene: NA
v_gene: TRBV18

CDR3aa: CASSQDLLGQGARHYGYTF
CDR3nt: TGCGCCAGCAGCCAAGACCTTTTGGGACAGGGGGCGAGGCACTATGGCTACACCTTC
j_gene: TRBJ1-2
abundance: NA
len: 19
d_gene: TRBD1
v_gene: TRBV4-3

CDR3aa: CASSSPTSGGFREQFF
CDR3nt: TGTGCCAGCAGCTCCCCGACTAGCGGGGGTTTTCGAGAGCAGTTCTTC
j_gene: TRBJ2-1
abundance: NA
len: 16
d_gene: TRBD2
v_gene: TRBV7-9

CDR3aa: CSARGQGEIDTQYF
CDR3nt: TGCAGTGCTAGAGGACAGGGTGAAATAGATACGCAGTATTTT
j_gene: TRBJ2-3
abundance: NA
len: 14
d_gene: TRBD1
v_gene: TRBV20-1

CDR3aa: CSAATGQGTGQPQHF
CDR3nt: TGCAGCGCCGCCACCGGACAGGGGACTGGTCAGCCCCAGCATTTT
j_gene: TRBJ1-5
abundance: many
len: 15
d_gene: TRBD1
v_gene: TRBV29-1